This section outlines one T cell receptor (beta chain) sequence together with its context. The same CDR3 is also encoded by other DNA sequences in this sample. The sample is drawn from a study of control samples from healthy donors and cancer patients. Generated by immunoSEQ multiplex PCR, the TCRdb table keeps only in-frame clones and is missing some. The table records around 170,000 clones, approximately 86% of them present only once. Trimming removed 0 bases at V and 1 base at J, with 7 bases between. The germline V gene encodes CDR1 MNHNY and CDR2 SVGAGI (reference sequence). CDR3 size: 15 residues.

The rearrangement links TRBV6-6 to TRBJ1-3, with no clear D. Sequencing was done on a sample of blood. This sequence was found in a woman under 40 in good health. CDR3 in amino acids: CASSYSTGSGNTIYF. CDR3 sequence (DNA): TGTGCCAGCAGTTACTCGACGGGATCTGGAAACACCATATATTTT.